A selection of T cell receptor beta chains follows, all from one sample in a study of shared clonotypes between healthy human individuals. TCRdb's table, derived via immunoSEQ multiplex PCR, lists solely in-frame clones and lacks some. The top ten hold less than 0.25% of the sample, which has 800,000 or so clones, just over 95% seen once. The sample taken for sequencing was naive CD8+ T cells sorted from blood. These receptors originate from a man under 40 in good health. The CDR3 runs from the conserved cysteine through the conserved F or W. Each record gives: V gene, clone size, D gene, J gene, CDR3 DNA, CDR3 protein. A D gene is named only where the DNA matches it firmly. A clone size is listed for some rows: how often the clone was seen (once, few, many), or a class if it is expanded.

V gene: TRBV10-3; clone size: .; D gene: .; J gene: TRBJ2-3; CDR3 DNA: TGTGCCATCAGTGACCCGGGGGGCGGGAGCACAGATACGCAGTATTTT; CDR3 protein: CAISDPGGGSTDTQYF
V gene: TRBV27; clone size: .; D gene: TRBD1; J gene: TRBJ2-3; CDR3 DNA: TGTGCCAGCAGTCCCATAAAGCCGACAGGGGCAGATACGCAGTATTTT; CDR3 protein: CASSPIKPTGADTQYF
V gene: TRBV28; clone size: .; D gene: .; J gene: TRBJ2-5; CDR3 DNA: TGTGCCAGCAGTTTACACAGGGAAGAGACCCAGTACTTC; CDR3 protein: CASSLHREETQYF
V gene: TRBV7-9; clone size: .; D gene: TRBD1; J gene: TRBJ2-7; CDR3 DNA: TGTGCCAGCAGCATTTCGGGACAGTCCTACGAGCAGTACTTC; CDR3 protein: CASSISGQSYEQYF
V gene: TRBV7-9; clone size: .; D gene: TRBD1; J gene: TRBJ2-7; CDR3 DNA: TGTGCCAGCAGCTTAGTAAGCGGACAGGGTATTTTCGAGCAGTACTTC; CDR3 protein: CASSLVSGQGIFEQYF
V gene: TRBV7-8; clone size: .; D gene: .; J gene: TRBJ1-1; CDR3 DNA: TGTGCCAGCAGCTTGCAGGATTGGGAAAACACTGAAGCTTTCTTT; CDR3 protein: CASSLQDWENTEAFF
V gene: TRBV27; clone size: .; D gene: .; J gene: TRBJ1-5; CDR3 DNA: TGTGCCAGCAGTTTAGGGCATGGGGGGCGCAGTAATCAGCCCCAGCATTTT; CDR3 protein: CASSLGHGGRSNQPQHF
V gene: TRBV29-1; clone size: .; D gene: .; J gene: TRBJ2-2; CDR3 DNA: TGCAGCGTTGAGTTGGAGCGGTTGAACACCGGGGAGCTGTTTTTT; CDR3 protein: CSVELERLNTGELFF
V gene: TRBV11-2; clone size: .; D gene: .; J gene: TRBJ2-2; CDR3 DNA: TGTGCCAGCAGCTTAGGCGTGGCGGGTCTCACCGGGGAGCTGTTTTTT; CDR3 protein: CASSLGVAGLTGELFF
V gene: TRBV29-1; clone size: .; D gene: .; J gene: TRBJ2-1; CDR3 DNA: TGCAGCGTTGAACGCGGGGAAGTTGAGCAGTTCTTC; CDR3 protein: CSVERGEVEQFF
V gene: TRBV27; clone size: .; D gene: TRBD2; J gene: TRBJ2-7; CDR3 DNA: TGTGCCAGCAGTTCAACCACGACTAGCCCGGAGTACTTC; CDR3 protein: CASSSTTTSPEYF
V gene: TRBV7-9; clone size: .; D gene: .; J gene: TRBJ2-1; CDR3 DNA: TGTGCCAGCAGCTTAGCGGAGCAGTTCTTC; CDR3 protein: CASSLAEQFF
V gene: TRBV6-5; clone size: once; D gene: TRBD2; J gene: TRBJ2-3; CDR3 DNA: TGTGCCAGCAGACTAGGGCGGGAGTCAGATACGCAGTATTTT; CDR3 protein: CASRLGRESDTQYF
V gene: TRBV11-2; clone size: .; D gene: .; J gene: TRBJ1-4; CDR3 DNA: TGTGCCAGCAGCAACCGTGAAAAACTGTTTTTT; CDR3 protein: CASSNREKLFF
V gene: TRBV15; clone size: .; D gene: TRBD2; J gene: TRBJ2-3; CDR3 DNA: TGTGCCACCAGCAGAGGACTAGCGGGAGGCACAGATACGCAGTATTTT; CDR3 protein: CATSRGLAGGTDTQYF
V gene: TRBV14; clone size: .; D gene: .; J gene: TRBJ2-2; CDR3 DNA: TGTGCCAGCAGCCGGGACGTACGGCGGAACACCGGGGAGCTGTTTTTT; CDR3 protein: CASSRDVRRNTGELFF
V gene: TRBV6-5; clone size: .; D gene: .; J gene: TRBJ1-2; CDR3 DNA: TGTGCCACCAAACATATGATCGGGATATATGGCTACACCTTC; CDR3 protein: CATKHMIGIYGYTF
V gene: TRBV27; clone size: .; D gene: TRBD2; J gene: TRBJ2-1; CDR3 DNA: TGTGCCAGCGGAAGCCTGACTAGCGGTTCCTACAATGAGCAGTTCTTC; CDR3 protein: CASGSLTSGSYNEQFF
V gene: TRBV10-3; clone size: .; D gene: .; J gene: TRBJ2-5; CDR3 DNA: TGTGCCATCAGTGAGAAGTCCCATTCTACCCAGTACTTC; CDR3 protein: CAISEKSHSTQYF
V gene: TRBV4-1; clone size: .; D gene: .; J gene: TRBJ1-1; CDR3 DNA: TGCGCCAGCAGCCGAATCGAGGGGGCTGAAGCTTTCTTT; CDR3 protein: CASSRIEGAEAFF
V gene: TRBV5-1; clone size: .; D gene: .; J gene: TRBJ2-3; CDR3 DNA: TGCGCCAGCACCCCCGGGACCACGGCAACAGATACGCAGTATTTT; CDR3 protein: CASTPGTTATDTQYF
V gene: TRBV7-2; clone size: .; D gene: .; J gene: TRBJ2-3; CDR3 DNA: TGTGCCAGCACAAACCGGAGGACTGAGTACACAGATACGCAGTATTTT; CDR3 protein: CASTNRRTEYTDTQYF
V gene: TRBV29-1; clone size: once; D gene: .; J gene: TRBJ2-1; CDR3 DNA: TGCAGCGCAGTAAACAGCCGCAACAATGAGCAGTTCTTC; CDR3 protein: CSAVNSRNNEQFF
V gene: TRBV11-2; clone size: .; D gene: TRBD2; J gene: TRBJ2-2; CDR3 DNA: TGTGCCAGCAGCTTACAGCGGGAGAACACCGGGGAGCTGTTTTTT; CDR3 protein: CASSLQRENTGELFF